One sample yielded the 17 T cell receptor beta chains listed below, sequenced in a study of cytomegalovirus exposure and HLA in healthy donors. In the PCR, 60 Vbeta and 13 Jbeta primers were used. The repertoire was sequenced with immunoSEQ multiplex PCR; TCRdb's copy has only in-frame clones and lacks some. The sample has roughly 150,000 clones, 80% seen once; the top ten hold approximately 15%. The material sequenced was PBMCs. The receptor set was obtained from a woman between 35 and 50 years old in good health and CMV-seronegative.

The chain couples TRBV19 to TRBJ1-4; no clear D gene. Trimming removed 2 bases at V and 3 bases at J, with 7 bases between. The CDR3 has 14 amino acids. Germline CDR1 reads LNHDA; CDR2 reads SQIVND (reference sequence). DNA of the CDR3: TGTGCCAGTAGTATAAACAGACCTAATGAAAAACTGTTTTTT. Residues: CASSINRPNEKLFF.

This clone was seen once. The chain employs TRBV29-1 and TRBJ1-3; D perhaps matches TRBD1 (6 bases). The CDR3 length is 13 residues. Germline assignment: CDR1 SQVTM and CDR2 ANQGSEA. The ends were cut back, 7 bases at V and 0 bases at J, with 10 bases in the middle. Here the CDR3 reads CSGRGGSGNTIYF. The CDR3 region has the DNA TGCAGCGGGAGGGGGGGCTCTGGAAACACCATATATTTT.

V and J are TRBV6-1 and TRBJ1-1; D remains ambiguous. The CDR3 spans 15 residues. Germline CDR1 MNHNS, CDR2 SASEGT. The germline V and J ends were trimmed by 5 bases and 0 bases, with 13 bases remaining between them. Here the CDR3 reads CASSLALDMNTEAFF. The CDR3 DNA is TGTGCCAGCAGTCTAGCCCTCGACATGAACACTGAAGCTTTCTTT.

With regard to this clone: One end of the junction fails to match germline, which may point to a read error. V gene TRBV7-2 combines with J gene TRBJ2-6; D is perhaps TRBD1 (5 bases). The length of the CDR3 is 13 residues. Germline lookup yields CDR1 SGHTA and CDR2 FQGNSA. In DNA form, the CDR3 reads TGTGCCAGCAGCTCAACTGGGGCCAACGGCCTGACTTTC. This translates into CASSSTGANGLTF.

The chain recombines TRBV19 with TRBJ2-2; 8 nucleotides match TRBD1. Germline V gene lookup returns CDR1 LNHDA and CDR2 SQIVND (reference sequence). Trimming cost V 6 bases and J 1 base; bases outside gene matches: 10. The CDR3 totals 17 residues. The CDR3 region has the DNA TGTGCCAGTAGCCCCCAGGGACAGGCGGTGAACACCGGGGAGCTGTTTTTT. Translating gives CASSPQGQAVNTGELFF.

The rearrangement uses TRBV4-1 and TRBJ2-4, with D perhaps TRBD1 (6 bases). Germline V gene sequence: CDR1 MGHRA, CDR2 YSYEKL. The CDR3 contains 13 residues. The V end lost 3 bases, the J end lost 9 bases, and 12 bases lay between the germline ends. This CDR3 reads CASSQRTVGIQYF. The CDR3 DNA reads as TGCGCCAGCAGCCAGAGGACAGTTGGCATTCAGTACTTC.

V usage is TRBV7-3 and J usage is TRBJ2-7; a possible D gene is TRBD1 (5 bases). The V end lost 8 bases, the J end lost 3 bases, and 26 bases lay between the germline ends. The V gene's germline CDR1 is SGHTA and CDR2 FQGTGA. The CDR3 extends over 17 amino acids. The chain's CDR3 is CASRPYTGPLWGYEQYF. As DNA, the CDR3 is TGTGCCAGCCGGCCCTATACAGGTCCCCTTTGGGGCTACGAGCAGTACTTC.

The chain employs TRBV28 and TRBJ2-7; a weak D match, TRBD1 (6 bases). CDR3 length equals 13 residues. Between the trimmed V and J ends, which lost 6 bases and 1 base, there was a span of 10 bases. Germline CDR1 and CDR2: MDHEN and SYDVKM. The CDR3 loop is CASREQGSYEQYF. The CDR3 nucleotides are TGTGCCAGCAGAGAACAGGGATCCTACGAGCAGTACTTC.

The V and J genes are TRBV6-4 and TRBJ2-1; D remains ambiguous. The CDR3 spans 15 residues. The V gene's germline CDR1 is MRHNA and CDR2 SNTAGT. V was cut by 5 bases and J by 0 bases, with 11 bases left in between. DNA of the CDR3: TGTGCCAGCAGTCCCGACTCGAGCTCCTACAATGAGCAGTTCTTC. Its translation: CASSPDSSSYNEQFF.

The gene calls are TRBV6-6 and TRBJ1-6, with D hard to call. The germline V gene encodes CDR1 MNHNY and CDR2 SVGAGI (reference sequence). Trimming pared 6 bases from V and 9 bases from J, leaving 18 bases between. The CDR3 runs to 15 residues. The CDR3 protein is CASRDPGRGSSPLHF. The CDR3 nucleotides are TGTGCCAGCAGGGACCCTGGGCGCGGGAGTTCACCCCTCCACTTT.

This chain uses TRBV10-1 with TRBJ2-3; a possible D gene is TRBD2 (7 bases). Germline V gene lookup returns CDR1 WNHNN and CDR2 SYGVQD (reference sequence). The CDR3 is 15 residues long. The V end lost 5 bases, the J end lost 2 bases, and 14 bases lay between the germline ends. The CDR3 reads CASSPRGGLTDTQYF. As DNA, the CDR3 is TGCGCCAGCAGTCCGAGGGGGGGCCTCACAGATACGCAGTATTTT.

CDR3 coding DNA: TGTGCCAGCAGAAAAGTCGGGGATACGCAGTATTTT. Protein sequence: CASRKVGDTQYF. The rearrangement uses TRBV7-9 and TRBJ2-3; D is uncertain. V was trimmed by 6 bases and J by 6 bases, leaving 10 bases between them. Germline V gives CDR1 SEHNR, CDR2 FQNEAQ (reference sequence). The CDR3 runs to 12 residues.

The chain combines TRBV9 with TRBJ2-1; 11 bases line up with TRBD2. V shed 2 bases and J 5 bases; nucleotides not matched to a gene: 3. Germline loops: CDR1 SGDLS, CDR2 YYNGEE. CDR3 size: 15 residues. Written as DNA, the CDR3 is TGTGCCAGCAGCGTTCAGGGACTAGCGGACAATGAGCAGTTCTTC. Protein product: CASSVQGLADNEQFF.

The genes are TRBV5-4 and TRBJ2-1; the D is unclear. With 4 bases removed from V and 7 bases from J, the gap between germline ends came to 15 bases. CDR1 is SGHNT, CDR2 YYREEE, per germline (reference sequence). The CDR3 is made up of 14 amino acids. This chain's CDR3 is CASSLPGERNEQFF. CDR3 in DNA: TGTGCCAGCAGCCTCCCGGGTGAGAGAAATGAGCAGTTCTTC. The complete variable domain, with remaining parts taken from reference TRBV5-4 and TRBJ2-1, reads ETGVTQSPTHLIKTRGQQVTLRCSSQSGHNTVSWYQQALGQGPQFIFQYYREEENGRGNFPPRFSGLQFPNYSSELNVNALELDDSALYLCASSLPGERNEQFFGPGTRLTVL.

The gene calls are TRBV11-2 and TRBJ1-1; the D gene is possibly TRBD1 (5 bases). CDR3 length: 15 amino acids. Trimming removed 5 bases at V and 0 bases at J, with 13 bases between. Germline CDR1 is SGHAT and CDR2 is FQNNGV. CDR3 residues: CASSPNGQLNTEAFF. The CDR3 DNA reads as TGTGCCAGCAGCCCAAACGGACAATTGAACACTGAAGCTTTCTTT.

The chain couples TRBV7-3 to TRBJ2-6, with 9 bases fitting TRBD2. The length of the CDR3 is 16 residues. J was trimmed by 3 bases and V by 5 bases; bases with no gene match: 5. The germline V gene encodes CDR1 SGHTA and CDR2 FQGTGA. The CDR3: CASSPAGGNGANVLTF. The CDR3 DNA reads TGTGCCAGCAGCCCCGCGGGGGGGAATGGGGCCAACGTCCTGACTTTC.

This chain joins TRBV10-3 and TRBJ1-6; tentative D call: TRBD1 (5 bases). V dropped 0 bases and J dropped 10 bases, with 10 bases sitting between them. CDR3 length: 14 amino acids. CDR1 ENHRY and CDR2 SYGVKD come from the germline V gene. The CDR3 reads CAISESWGDSPLHF. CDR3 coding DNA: TGTGCCATCAGTGAGTCGTGGGGGGACTCACCCCTCCACTTT.